Shown below are 25 T cell receptor beta chains from a single sample sequenced in a study of low-dose radiotherapy and immunotherapy resistance in tumors (dated by TCRdb to about 2022). Per the publication, the time point label means: before trial treatment. The instrument given in TCRdb is Illumina HiSeq 2500. First-strand cDNA was synthesized using Superscript III and a set of TRAV- and TRBV-specific primers, so that both TCRalpha and TCRbeta chains were covered. TCRs were amplified with Phusion for roughly 19 PCR cycles, with a constant-region primer paired with the adapter attached to the V primers. The raw public data were reprocessed by TCRdb itself: fastp quality trimming at Q25, MiXCR clonotype calling, in-frame beta chains only. Rows merge per CDR3 protein into single entries with the most common DNA and genes. Counted in this sample were tens of thousands of distinct CDR3 sequences; roughly a sixth of them appeared once. Jointly, the top ten make up about 2.5% of the sample.

Sequenced material: PBMCs, taken before treatment. The receptors shown here come from a male donor with prostate cancer.

In its sample, this clonotype was seen many times. The chain employs TRBV18 and TRBJ2-5; D gene ambiguous. The CDR3 spans 14 residues. V dropped 3 bases and J dropped 2 bases, with 10 bases sitting between them. Germline CDR1 and CDR2: KGHSH and LQKENI. CDR3 residues: CASSPPNNQETQYF. The DNA of the CDR3 is TGTGCCAGCTCACCCCCTAACAATCAAGAGACCCAGTACTTC.

The table lists this clonotype with many counts. The chain uses TRBV20-1 and TRBJ2-1; perhaps D is TRBD1 or TRBD2 (7 bases each). The CDR3 has 13 residues. With 2 bases removed from V and 9 bases from J, the gap between germline ends came to 14 bases. Germline lookup yields CDR1 DFQATT and CDR2 SNEGSKA (reference sequence). In DNA form, the CDR3 reads TGCAGTGCTAGACCAGGGGGGGGACGTGAGCAGTTCTTC. Translated, it gives CSARPGGGREQFF.

This clonotype was found once. This rearrangement joins TRBV6-2 or TRBV6-3 to TRBJ2-1; D is undetermined. Between the trimmed V and J ends, which lost 3 bases and 10 bases, there was a span of 7 bases. This CDR3 is built from 11 residues. The germline V gene encodes CDR1 MNHEY and CDR2 SVGEGT. The CDR3 sequence is CASSYRSEQFF. DNA for the CDR3: TGTGCCAGCAGTTATCGTTCCGAGCAGTTCTTC.

V usage is TRBV12-3 or TRBV12-4 and J usage is TRBJ2-5, with D possibly being TRBD2 (7 bases). CDR3 length: 14 residues. V shed 7 bases and J shed 5 bases, with 17 bases lying between them. CDR3 coding DNA: TGTGCCAGCACCACCCGGGGGGCTTCGGAGACCCAGTACTTC. Translation: CASTTRGASETQYF.

This clonotype has a count of ten or more. The chain has TRBV6-2 or TRBV6-3 and TRBJ1-2; unclear D gene. Per the germline V gene, CDR1 is MNHEY and CDR2 is SVGEGT. This CDR3 comprises 11 residues. The germline V and J ends were trimmed by 2 bases and 8 bases, with 6 bases remaining between them. The chain's CDR3 is CASSYPGGYTF. The CDR3 nucleotides read TGTGCCAGCAGTTACCCTGGGGGCTACACCTTC.

In this sample, this clonotype turned up many times. The chain uses TRBV7-9 and TRBJ2-3, with D unclear. The CDR3 length is 11 residues. With 4 bases removed from V and 5 bases from J, the gap between germline ends came to 4 bases. Germline CDR1 is SEHNR and CDR2 is FQNEAQ (reference sequence). The chain's CDR3 is CASSSRDTQYF. The CDR3 bases are TGTGCCAGCAGCTCGAGAGATACGCAGTATTTT.

This clonotype appeared many times. The J gene is TRBJ2-7, the V gene TRBV7-8; the D is unclear. This CDR3 spans 14 amino acids. Germline CDR1 SGHVS, CDR2 FQNEAQ. Trimming took off 0 bases at V and 6 bases at J, with 12 bases between the two ends. For the CDR3, the DNA is TGTGCCAGCAGCTTAGCGCGGCTCAGAACCGAGCAGTACTTC. Its translation: CASSLARLRTEQYF.

This clonotype has at least ten counts. The chain is built from TRBV2 and TRBJ2-1; 13 bases map to TRBD2. CDR3 length: 14 residues. Germline-derived CDR1 and CDR2 are SNHLY and FYNNEI. V gave up 8 bases and J gave up 6 bases; unmatched junction bases: 4. CDR3 nucleotides: TGTGCCAGCCCACTAGCGGGGGGGCCCAATGAGCAGTTCTTC. As protein: CASPLAGGPNEQFF. Full variable domain (missing parts from reference TRBV2 and TRBJ2-1): EPEVTQTPSHQVTQMGQEVILRCVPISNHLYFYWYRQILGQKVEFLVSFYNNEISEKSEIFDDQFSVERPDGSNFTLKIRSTKLEDSAMYFCASPLAGGPNEQFFGPGTRLTVL.

This clonotype was detected many times. This chain uses TRBV6-5 with TRBJ1-2, with D hard to call. The germline V gene encodes CDR1 MNHEY and CDR2 SVGAGI. The CDR3 is made up of 12 amino acids. V gave up 6 bases and J gave up 8 bases, with 13 bases separating them. Here the CDR3 DNA reads TGTGCCAGCAGCAAAGGGCGGCGGGGCTACACCTTC. Its translation is CASSKGRRGYTF.

This clonotype was recorded many times. The chain carries TRBV6-6 and TRBJ1-2; no clear D. The CDR3 loop spans 11 amino acids. Germline values: CDR1 MNHNY, CDR2 SVGAGI (reference sequence). V was clipped by 10 bases and J by 8 bases, with 14 bases between them. The CDR3 sequence is CATGGDRGYTF. CDR3 DNA: TGTGCCACCGGCGGGGATCGCGGCTACACCTTC.

This clonotype was seen ten or more times. The chain recombines TRBV7-6 with TRBJ2-2, with 7 nucleotides matching TRBD1. The trim removed 8 bases at V and 5 bases at J, leaving 11 bases unmatched. The germline V gene has CDR1 SGHVS and CDR2 FNYEAQ. The CDR3 length is 15 residues. Written as DNA, the CDR3 is TGTGCCAGCCGGACGGACAGGCCAAGGACCGGGGAGCTGTTTTTT. Residues: CASRTDRPRTGELFF.

This clonotype showed up many times. The chain couples TRBV2 to TRBJ1-5; D possibly corresponds to TRBD1 (5 bases). V shed 5 bases and J shed 3 bases, with 11 bases lying between them. Germline CDR1 is SNHLY and CDR2 is FYNNEI. This CDR3 spans 14 amino acids. CDR3 nucleotides: TGTGCCAGCAGTCCGGACGGGACCAATCAGCCCCAGCATTTT. As protein: CASSPDGTNQPQHF.

This clonotype was picked up many times. This chain connects TRBV5-1 to TRBJ2-2; D is perhaps TRBD1 or TRBD2 (5 bases each). Trimming removed 5 bases from V and 5 bases from J, with 13 bases in between. The V gene's germline CDR1 is SGHRS and CDR2 YFSETQ. The CDR3 extends over 14 amino acids. For the CDR3, the DNA is TGCGCCAGCAGACGAGGGGCCGATACCGGGGAGCTGTTTTTT. Translating it yields CASRRGADTGELFF.

This clonotype has at least ten counts. This sequence joins TRBV6-2 or TRBV6-3 and TRBJ2-1, with 14 bases lining up with TRBD2. The V gene end was trimmed by 8 bases and the J gene end by 8 bases; junction bases not matched to a gene: 8. CDR1 and CDR2 (germline): MNHEY, SVGEGT. The CDR3 length is 15 residues. The CDR3 sequence: CASLGLAGGVDEQFF. CDR3 nucleotides: TGTGCCAGCTTAGGACTAGCGGGGGGTGTTGATGAGCAGTTCTTC.

This clonotype was seen repeatedly, ten times or more. This chain links TRBV7-2 with TRBJ1-2, with a possible D match to TRBD1 (5 bases). V shed 8 bases and J shed 7 bases, with 14 bases lying between them. There are 12 residues in the CDR3. Germline lookup yields CDR1 SGHTA and CDR2 FQGNSA. CDR3 nucleotides: TGTGCCAGCGGCCAAGACAGTTCTGGCTACACCTTC. Translated: CASGQDSSGYTF.

The V gene is TRBV5-4, the J gene TRBJ2-5, with D perhaps matching TRBD1 (5 bases). V dropped 5 bases and J dropped 4 bases, with 15 bases sitting between them. Germline V gives CDR1 SGHNT, CDR2 YYREEE (reference sequence). CDR3 size: 14 residues. DNA for the CDR3: TGTGCCAGCAGTTCAGGGATTTCCGGAGAGACCCAGTACTTC. This codes for CASSSGISGETQYF.

A remark on this clonotype: A far larger clone is a single base away, which makes a read error likely. This rearrangement joins TRBV29-1 to TRBJ2-7, with 11 bases fitting TRBD2. Germline CDR1 SQVTM, CDR2 ANQGSEA. This CDR3 is built from 14 residues. The junction had 7 bases not matched to a gene; V was cut back by 2 bases and J by 7 bases. CDR3 in amino acids: CSVERSGGANEQYF. The CDR3, as DNA: TGCAGCGTTGAACGTAGCGGGGGGGCCAATGAGCAGTACTTC.

The rearrangement joins TRBV5-1 to TRBJ2-5; possibly TRBD1 for D (6 bases). Germline V gene sequence: CDR1 SGHRS, CDR2 YFSETQ. The CDR3 totals 14 residues. V lost 4 bases and J 2 bases, leaving 12 bases between the germline ends. This chain's CDR3 is CASSPYDRQETQYF. In DNA, the CDR3 is TGCGCCAGCAGCCCGTATGACAGGCAAGAGACCCAGTACTTC.

The sample holds many counts of this clonotype. The V gene is TRBV5-1, the J gene TRBJ1-3, with D uncertain. Trimming shortened V by 6 bases and J by 4 bases, and 11 bases separated the two germline ends. The CDR3 runs to 13 residues. Germline V gene data show CDR1 as SGHRS and CDR2 as YFSETQ. The CDR3 loop reads CASTLEPGNTIYF. CDR3 nucleotides: TGCGCCAGCACCCTTGAGCCAGGAAACACCATATATTTT.

This clonotype was seen many times. The genes are TRBV11-2 and TRBJ2-1; possible D gene TRBD1, 5 bases. The germline V gene encodes CDR1 SGHAT and CDR2 FQNNGV. CDR3 size: 14 residues. Trimming removed 7 bases at V and 5 bases at J, with 15 bases between. This CDR3 reads CASKDSTPDNEQFF. CDR3 nucleotide sequence: TGTGCCAGCAAAGACAGTACTCCCGACAATGAGCAGTTCTTC.

This clonotype was counted many times. The chain uses TRBV7-2 and TRBJ2-3; D perhaps matches TRBD1 (6 bases). Germline assignment: CDR1 SGHTA and CDR2 FQGNSA. This CDR3 has 14 amino acids. Trimming removed 8 bases from V and 2 bases from J, with 14 bases in between. In DNA form, the CDR3 reads TGTGCCAGCTCAGGGGCCGACCACACAGATACGCAGTATTTT. Its protein is CASSGADHTDTQYF. Supplemented by reference TRBV7-2 and TRBJ2-3, the full variable domain reads GAGVSQSPSNKVTEKGKDVELRCDPISGHTALYWYRQSLGQGLEFLIYFQGNSAPDKSGLPSDRFSAERTGGSVSTLTIQRTQQEDSAVYLCASSGADHTDTQYFGPGTRLTVL.

About this clonotype itself: A far bigger clonotype differs at one base, so this is likely a read error. V and J are TRBV5-4 and TRBJ2-7, with TRBD1 identical over 10 bases. Germline V CDR1 and CDR2: SGHNT, YYREEE (reference sequence). This CDR3 has 15 amino acids. With V trimmed by 2 bases and J by 7 bases, 9 bases remained unmatched. The CDR3 region has the DNA TGTGCCAGCAGCTTAGGACAGGGGGTATACAATGAGCAGTACTTC. This codes for CASSLGQGVYNEQYF.

This clonotype occurred many times. The chain couples TRBV29-1 to TRBJ1-5, with D possibly TRBD1 on 5 matching bases. CDR1 is SQVTM, CDR2 ANQGSEA, per germline. The CDR3 runs 14 residues. V was shortened by 5 bases and J by 5 bases, with 16 bases between the two germline ends. The CDR3 reads CSVSEGGAHQPQHF. The CDR3 region has the DNA TGCAGCGTTTCCGAGGGAGGGGCCCATCAGCCCCAGCATTTT.

This clonotype was observed many times. This chain uses TRBV11-2 with TRBJ1-1; D is ambiguous. The CDR3 covers 13 residues. Germline V gives CDR1 SGHAT, CDR2 FQNNGV. V lost 2 bases to trimming and J lost 1 base, with 5 bases between them. The CDR3 reads CASSLMSNTEAFF. The CDR3 DNA is TGTGCCAGCAGCTTAATGTCGAACACTGAAGCTTTCTTT.

This clonotype was picked up many times. The V gene is TRBV6-2 or TRBV6-3, the J gene TRBJ2-1; no firm D call. Germline CDR1 MNHEY, CDR2 SVGEGT. The length of the CDR3 is 12 residues. Trimming shortened V by 6 bases and J by 10 bases, and 13 bases separated the two germline ends. Here the CDR3 DNA reads TGTGCCAGCAGCTACCCCCCCGGGGAGCAGTTCTTC. This sequence encodes CASSYPPGEQFF.